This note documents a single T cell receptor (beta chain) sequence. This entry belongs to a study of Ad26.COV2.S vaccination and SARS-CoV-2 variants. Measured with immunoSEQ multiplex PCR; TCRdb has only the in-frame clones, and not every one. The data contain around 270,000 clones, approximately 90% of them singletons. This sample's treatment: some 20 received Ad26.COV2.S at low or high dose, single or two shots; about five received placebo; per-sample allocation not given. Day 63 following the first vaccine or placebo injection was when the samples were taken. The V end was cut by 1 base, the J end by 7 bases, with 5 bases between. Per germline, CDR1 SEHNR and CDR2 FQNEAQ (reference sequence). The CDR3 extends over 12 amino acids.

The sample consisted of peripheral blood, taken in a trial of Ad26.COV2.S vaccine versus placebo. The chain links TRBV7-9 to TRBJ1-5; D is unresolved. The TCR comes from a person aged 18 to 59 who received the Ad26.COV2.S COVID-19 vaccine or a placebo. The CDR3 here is CASSLDNQPQHF. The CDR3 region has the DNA TGTGCCAGCAGCTTAGACAACCAGCCCCAGCATTTT. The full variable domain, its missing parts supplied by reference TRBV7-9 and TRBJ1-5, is DTGVSQNPRHKITKRGQNVTFRCDPISEHNRLYWYRQTLGQGPEFLTYFQNEAQLEKSRLLSDRFSAERPKGSFSTLEIQRTEQGDSAMYLCASSLDNQPQHFGDGTRLSIL.